A selection of T cell receptor beta chains follows, all from one sample in a study of T cells in Graves' hyperthyroidism and ophthalmopathy. TCRdb reprocessed the multiplex PCR reads with MiXCR, giving one entry per CDR3 protein. Among 400,000 to 600,000 distinct CDR3 sequences listed, more than 20% were seen once. Sequenced material: blood. The receptors were gathered from a man between 18 and 29 years old with Graves' hyperthyroidism. Both conserved end residues are part of each CDR3. D genes are given only for firm matches. Some rows have no size entry. The others give once, few or many, or a class for an expanded clone.

clone size,V gene,J gene,D gene,CDR3 protein,CDR3 DNA
-,TRBV6-2/TRBV6-3,TRBJ1-6,-,CASTSGSSYNSPLHF,TGTGCCAGCACCTCCGGGAGCTCCTATAATTCACCCCTCCACTTT
-,TRBV9,TRBJ1-2,TRBD1,CASSAARDRGLGYTF,TGTGCCAGCAGCGCCGCCCGGGACAGGGGGCTTGGCTACACCTTC
many,TRBV6-2/TRBV6-3,TRBJ2-7,TRBD2,CASSPRTSGVYEQYF,TGTGCCAGCAGTCCGCGGACTAGCGGGGTATACGAGCAGTACTTC
many,TRBV9,TRBJ2-2,-,CASSVTGANTGELFF,TGTGCCAGCAGCGTGACGGGGGCAAACACCGGGGAGCTGTTTTTT
many,TRBV6-2/TRBV6-3,TRBJ2-7,-,CASRSSDGYEQYF,TGTGCCAGCAGATCCTCGGACGGCTACGAGCAGTACTTC
-,TRBV5-4,TRBJ2-2,TRBD2,CASSLPSGGNTGELFF,TGTGCCAGCAGCTTGCCTAGCGGGGGGAACACCGGGGAGCTGTTTTTT
many,TRBV28,TRBJ1-3,-,CASTPRRLYSGNTIYF,TGTGCCAGCACCCCCCGCCGGCTGTACTCTGGAAACACCATATATTTT
many,TRBV12-5,TRBJ1-2,-,CASGLVSRADSIQVQNGYTF,TGTGCTAGTGGTTTGGTATCCAGGGCGGACTCCATTCAGGTGCAAAATGGCTACACCTTC
many,TRBV28,TRBJ2-7,-,CASSLELSEQYF,TGTGCCAGCAGTTTGGAGCTCTCCGAGCAGTACTTC
few,TRBV7-2,TRBJ1-2,-,CASSPREGYTF,TGTGCCAGCAGCCCAAGGGAAGGCTACACCTTC
-,TRBV7-8,TRBJ1-5,-,CATQQGNQPQHF,TGTGCCACTCAACAGGGCAATCAGCCCCAGCATTTT
many,TRBV28,TRBJ1-1,TRBD1,CASRTGINTEAFF,TGTGCCAGTAGGACAGGGATTAACACTGAAGCTTTCTTT
many,TRBV30,TRBJ1-5,-,CAWSRSGDQPQHF,TGTGCCTGGAGCCGGTCAGGGGATCAGCCCCAGCATTTT
many,TRBV19,TRBJ1-5,-,CATARSVSNQPQHF,TGTGCCACCGCCCGAAGTGTTAGCAATCAGCCCCAGCATTTT
many,TRBV28,TRBJ1-5,-,CASSPTLGAGNQPQHF,TGTGCCAGCAGTCCCACTCTAGGGGCCGGCAATCAGCCCCAGCATTTT
-,TRBV20-1,TRBJ2-7,-,CSARPTGYEQYF,TGCAGTGCTAGACCGACAGGCTACGAGCAGTACTTC
few,TRBV11-2,TRBJ2-5,-,CASSLLGLAKETQYF,TGTGCCAGCAGCTTATTAGGCCTAGCAAAAGAGACCCAGTACTTC
few,TRBV25-1,TRBJ1-5,-,CASSLLLSPYSNQPQHF,TGTGCCAGCAGTCTTCTCCTCAGCCCTTATAGCAATCAGCCCCAGCATTTT
-,TRBV5-1,TRBJ2-7,TRBD1,CASRGPGQGPYEQYF,TGCGCCAGCAGAGGTCCGGGACAGGGTCCCTACGAGCAGTACTTC
few,TRBV6-1,TRBJ1-5,-,CASKNRANKNQPQHF,TGTGCCAGCAAAAACCGTGCCAACAAAAATCAGCCCCAGCATTTT
many,TRBV6-1,TRBJ2-5,-,CASSELAAQETQYF,TGTGCCAGCAGTGAATTGGCAGCGCAAGAGACCCAGTACTTC
-,TRBV5-1,TRBJ1-3,-,CASSLGPWPGNTIYF,TGCGCCAGCAGCTTGGGGCCCTGGCCTGGAAACACCATATATTTT
many,TRBV11-1,TRBJ2-7,TRBD2,CASSFSALAGGSYEQYF,TGTGCCAGCAGTTTTAGCGCGCTAGCGGGGGGGTCCTACGAGCAGTACTTC
many,TRBV2,TRBJ2-7,-,CASSYDSEQYF,TGTGCCAGCAGTTACGACAGCGAGCAGTACTTC
many,TRBV2,TRBJ2-5,TRBD2,CASIPGLEETQYF,TGTGCCAGCATTCCGGGACTAGAAGAGACCCAGTACTTC
-,TRBV28,TRBJ1-5,-,CASSFFRTGETTGAQHF,TGTGCCAGCAGTTTTTTCCGGACCGGGGAAACTACCGGTGCTCAGCATTTT
few,TRBV6-5,TRBJ2-3,TRBD2,CASSYSIARSGAQYF,TGTGCCAGCAGTTACTCGATAGCCCGGAGCGGGGCGCAGTATTTT
many,TRBV20-1,TRBJ2-7,TRBD1,CSAGAPGQDYEQYF,TGCAGTGCCGGAGCGCCGGGACAGGACTACGAGCAGTACTTC
many,TRBV6-1,TRBJ1-5,TRBD1,CASSGQGTHMPQHF,TGTGCCAGCAGTGGACAGGGCACACATATGCCCCAGCATTTT
many,TRBV15,TRBJ1-2,-,CATSSRAAGQGYTF,TGTGCCACCAGCTCCCGAGCGGCAGGGCAGGGCTACACCTTC
few,TRBV20-1,TRBJ2-7,-,CSASRDNSHEQYF,TGCAGTGCTAGTCGGGATAACTCCCACGAGCAGTACTTC
many,TRBV6-1,TRBJ2-2,-,CASTQVRLKELFF,TGTGCCAGCACCCAAGTGAGGCTGAAGGAGCTGTTTTTT
many,TRBV6-5,TRBJ2-5,-,CASSYSQGRETRYF,TGTGCCAGCAGTTACTCCCAGGGGCGAGAGACCCGGTACTTC
few,TRBV4-1,TRBJ2-5,-,CASSQAATYQETQYF,TGCGCCAGCAGCCAGGCAGCTACGTACCAAGAGACCCAGTACTTC
-,TRBV6-5,TRBJ1-5,-,CASSYVRGGQPQHF,TGTGCCAGCAGTTACGTCAGGGGCGGTCAGCCCCAGCATTTT
many,TRBV2,TRBJ2-5,-,CASSVGRRDETQYF,TGTGCCAGCAGTGTTGGTAGACGGGACGAGACCCAGTACTTC
many,TRBV28,TRBJ1-3,-,CASSSGGVSGNTIYF,TGTGCCAGCAGTTCGGGGGGCGTCTCTGGAAACACCATATATTTT
many,TRBV5-1,TRBJ2-7,TRBD2,CASSRGTSGYEQYF,TGCGCCAGCAGCCGGGGGACTAGCGGCTACGAGCAGTACTTC
many,TRBV27,TRBJ1-2,-,CASSRQQGNYGYTF,TGTGCCAGCAGCCGGCAACAGGGAAACTATGGCTACACCTTC
many,TRBV12-3/TRBV12-4,TRBJ1-1,-,CASSSGGAVEAFF,TGTGCCAGCAGTTCCGGGGGGGCTGTTGAAGCTTTCTTT
once,TRBV20-1,TRBJ1-5,-,CSAPHRSNQPQHF,TGCAGTGCTCCCCACAGAAGCAATCAGCCCCAGCATTTT
many,TRBV9,TRBJ1-1,-,CASSVGGMNTEAFF,TGTGCCAGCAGCGTGGGGGGTATGAACACTGAAGCTTTCTTT
few,TRBV6-5,TRBJ2-5,TRBD2,CASSSMRGGVETQYF,TGTGCCAGCAGTTCAATGCGGGGGGGCGTTGAGACCCAGTACTTC
few,TRBV30,TRBJ2-2,-,CAYRSGLGGELFF,TGTGCCTACCGGTCAGGGTTGGGCGGGGAGCTGTTTTTT
many,TRBV5-1,TRBJ2-2,TRBD1,CASSLGGTANTGELFF,TGCGCCAGCAGCTTGGGGGGGACAGCCAACACCGGGGAGCTGTTTTTT
few,TRBV12-3/TRBV12-4,TRBJ1-5,-,CASSLEQPGPNQPQHF,TGTGCCAGCAGTTTAGAACAGCCCGGGCCTAATCAGCCCCAGCATTTT
once,TRBV28,TRBJ2-7,-,CASSLQQLYEQYF,TGTGCCAGCAGTTTGCAGCAGCTCTACGAGCAGTACTTC
-,TRBV30,TRBJ1-6,-,CAWSVDSPLHF,TGTGCCTGGAGTGTCGATTCACCCCTCCACTTT
many,TRBV5-1,TRBJ2-2,TRBD2,CASRGTSEELFF,TGCGCCAGCCGGGGGACTAGCGAGGAGCTGTTTTTT
-,TRBV6-1,TRBJ2-2,-,CASRGDSYTGGLFF,TGTGCCAGCAGGGGGGACTCCTACACCGGGGGGCTGTTTTTT
-,TRBV27,TRBJ1-1,-,CASSTRYATGAFF,TGTGCCAGCAGTACACGATATGCAACGGGAGCTTTCTTT
few,TRBV11-1,TRBJ2-7,TRBD2,CASSLGGTSGIVYEQYF,TGTGCCAGCAGCTTAGGGGGGACTAGCGGGATCGTCTACGAGCAGTACTTC
-,TRBV20-1,TRBJ2-4,-,CSARAPSLAKNIQYF,TGCAGTGCTAGAGCCCCGTCCTTAGCCAAAAACATTCAGTACTTC
few,TRBV11-1,TRBJ1-2,-,CASRGDKFANYGYTF,TGTGCCAGCAGAGGGGACAAATTCGCTAACTATGGCTACACCTTC
-,TRBV7-2,TRBJ2-7,TRBD1,CASSAYRGNYEQYF,TGTGCCAGCAGCGCCTACAGGGGAAACTACGAGCAGTACTTC
-,TRBV3-1,TRBJ1-6,-,CASSQDYPPYNSPLHF,TGTGCCAGCAGCCAAGATTATCCACCGTATAATTCACCCCTCCACTTT
many,TRBV5-4,TRBJ2-7,-,CASSLKDGTYEQYF,TGTGCCAGCAGCTTGAAGGACGGCACCTACGAGCAGTACTTC